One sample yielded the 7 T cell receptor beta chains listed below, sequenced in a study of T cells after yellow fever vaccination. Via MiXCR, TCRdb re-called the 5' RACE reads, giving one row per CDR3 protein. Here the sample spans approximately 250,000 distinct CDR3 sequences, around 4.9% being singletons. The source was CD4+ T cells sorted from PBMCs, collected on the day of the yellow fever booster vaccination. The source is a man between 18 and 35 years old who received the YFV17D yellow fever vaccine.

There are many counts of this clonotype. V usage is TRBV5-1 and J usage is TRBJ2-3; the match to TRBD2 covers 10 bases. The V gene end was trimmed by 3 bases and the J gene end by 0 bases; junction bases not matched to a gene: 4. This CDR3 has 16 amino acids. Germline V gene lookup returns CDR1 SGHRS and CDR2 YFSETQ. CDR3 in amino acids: CASSYLAGGSTDTQYF. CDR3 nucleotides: TGCGCCAGCAGCTACTTAGCGGGGGGCAGCACAGATACGCAGTATTTT.

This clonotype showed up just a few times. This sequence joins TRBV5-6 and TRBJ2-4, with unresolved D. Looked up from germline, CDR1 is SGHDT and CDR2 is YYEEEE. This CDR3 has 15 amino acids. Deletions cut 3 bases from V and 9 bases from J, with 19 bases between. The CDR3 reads CASSYANWDYFIQYF. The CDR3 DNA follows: TGTGCCAGCAGCTACGCTAATTGGGATTATTTCATTCAGTACTTC.

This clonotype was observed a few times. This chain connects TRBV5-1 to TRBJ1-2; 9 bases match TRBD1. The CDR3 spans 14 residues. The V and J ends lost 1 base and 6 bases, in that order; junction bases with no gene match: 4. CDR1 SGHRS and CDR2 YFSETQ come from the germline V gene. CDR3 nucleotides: TGCGCCAGCAGCTTGCCCACAGGGGGCGATGGCTACACCTTC. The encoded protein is CASSLPTGGDGYTF.

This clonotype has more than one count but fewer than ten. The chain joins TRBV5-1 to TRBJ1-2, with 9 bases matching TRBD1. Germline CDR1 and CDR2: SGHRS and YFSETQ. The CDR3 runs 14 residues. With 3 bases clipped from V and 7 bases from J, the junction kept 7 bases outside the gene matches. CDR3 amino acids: CASSSDRGAGGYTF. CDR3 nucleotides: TGCGCCAGCAGCTCGGACAGGGGAGCAGGTGGCTACACCTTC.

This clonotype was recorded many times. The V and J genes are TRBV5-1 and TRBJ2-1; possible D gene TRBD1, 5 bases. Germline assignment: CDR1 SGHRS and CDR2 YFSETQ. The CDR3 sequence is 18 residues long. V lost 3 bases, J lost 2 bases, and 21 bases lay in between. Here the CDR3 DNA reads TGCGCCAGCAGCTCAAAAAAGACAGCCAGTTTCGCCTACAATGAGCAGTTCTTC. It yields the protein CASSSKKTASFAYNEQFF. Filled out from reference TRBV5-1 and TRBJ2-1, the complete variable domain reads KAGVTQTPRYLIKTRGQQVTLSCSPISGHRSVSWYQQTPGQGLQFLFEYFSETQRNKGNFPGRFSGRQFSNSRSEMNVSTLELGDSALYLCASSSKKTASFAYNEQFFGPGTRLTVL.

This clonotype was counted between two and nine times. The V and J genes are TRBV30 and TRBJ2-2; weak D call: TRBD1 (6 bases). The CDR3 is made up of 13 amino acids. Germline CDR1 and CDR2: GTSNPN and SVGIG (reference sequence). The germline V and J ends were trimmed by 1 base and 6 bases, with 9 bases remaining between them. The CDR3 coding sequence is TGTGCCTGGAGTGAACAGGGCGCCGGGGAGCTGTTTTTT. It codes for CAWSEQGAGELFF.

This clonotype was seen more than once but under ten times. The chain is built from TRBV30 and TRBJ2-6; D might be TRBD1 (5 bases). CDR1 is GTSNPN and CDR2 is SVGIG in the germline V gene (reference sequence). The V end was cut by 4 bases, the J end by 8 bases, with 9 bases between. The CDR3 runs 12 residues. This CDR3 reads CAWTDRPNVLTF. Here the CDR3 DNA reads TGTGCCTGGACTGACAGACCCAACGTCCTGACTTTC.